These 30 T cell receptor beta chains were sequenced from one sample in a study of T cell repertoires in ileal Crohn's disease. Time point described: neoterminal ileum biopsy at postoperative endoscopy, about 6 months after surgery. Profiling relied on immunoSEQ multiplex PCR, and the TCRdb table lists in-frame clones only, not all of them. The sample records about 11,000 clones, less than 85% being singletons. Sequenced sample: ileal tissue. All receptors come from an adult with Crohn's disease.

The chain carries TRBV6-1 and TRBJ1-1, with a tentative D call TRBD1 (5 bases). CDR3 length: 15 amino acids. Per germline, CDR1 MNHNS and CDR2 SASEGT. V was pared by 2 bases and J by 1 base, with 11 bases between. In nucleotides, the CDR3 is TGTGCCAGCAGTGAACGCCCAGGGTGGAACACTGAAGCTTTCTTT. Protein: CASSERPGWNTEAFF.

The V and J genes are TRBV5-1 and TRBJ1-4; D remains unclear. V gave up 2 bases and J gave up 5 bases, with 7 bases separating them. Germline CDR1 reads SGHRS; CDR2 reads YFSETQ. The CDR3 spans 13 residues. CDR3 sequence: CASSLESNEKLFF. The CDR3 DNA reads as TGCGCCAGCAGCTTAGAAAGCAATGAAAAACTGTTTTTT.

This chain joins TRBV28 and TRBJ2-3, with a possible D match to TRBD2 (5 bases). The V gene lost 4 bases and the J gene lost 5 bases, with 10 bases spanning the gap. CDR3 length: 13 amino acids. In germline, CDR1 is MDHEN, CDR2 SYDVKM. In DNA, the CDR3 is TGTGCCAGCAGTTCCACCACTAGAGATACGCAGTATTTT. As protein: CASSSTTRDTQYF.

V and J are TRBV5-4 and TRBJ2-7; 10 nucleotides match TRBD1. Trimming at V came to 3 bases and at J to 2 bases, leaving 11 bases not matched to a gene. The germline V gene encodes CDR1 SGHNT and CDR2 YYREEE (reference sequence). The CDR3 totals 17 residues. The CDR3 spells CASSSAPGTGVTYEQYF. The CDR3 coding sequence is TGTGCCAGCAGCTCTGCACCCGGGACAGGGGTGACCTACGAGCAGTACTTC. The whole variable domain, filled in from reference TRBV5-4 and TRBJ2-7, reads ETGVTQSPTHLIKTRGQQVTLRCSSQSGHNTVSWYQQALGQGPQFIFQYYREEENGRGNFPPRFSGLQFPNYSSELNVNALELDDSALYLCASSSAPGTGVTYEQYFGPGTRLTVT.

About this clone itself: The identical CDR3 is also encoded by other nucleotide sequences in the sample. This rearrangement joins TRBV7-9 to TRBJ1-1; a possible D gene is TRBD1 (5 bases). V dropped 5 bases and J dropped 1 base, with 14 bases sitting between them. Germline lookup yields CDR1 SEHNR and CDR2 FQNEAQ (reference sequence). The CDR3 loop spans 15 amino acids. Here the CDR3 DNA reads TGTGCCAGCAGCGCTCGGACAAGCAGGAACACTGAAGCTTTCTTT. Translated: CASSARTSRNTEAFF.

The rearrangement links TRBV9 to TRBJ1-5, with TRBD1 identical over 7 bases. CDR1 SGDLS and CDR2 YYNGEE come from the germline V gene. The CDR3 has 14 residues. V lost 4 bases to trimming and J lost 4 bases; unmatched junction nucleotides: 5. As DNA, the CDR3 is TGTGCCAGCAGCCGGGGACAGATGAATCAGCCCCAGCATTTT. Translated: CASSRGQMNQPQHF.

The rearrangement links TRBV2 to TRBJ1-4; 7 bases map to TRBD1. Germline trimming cut 3 bases from V and 11 bases from J; bases unmatched to any gene: 9. The length of the CDR3 is 14 residues. Germline V CDR1 and CDR2: SNHLY, FYNNEI. As DNA, the CDR3 is TGTGCCAGCAGTGAGGGGGGACAGTATCATAAACTGTTTTTT. As protein: CASSEGGQYHKLFF. Looking up the rest from reference TRBV2 and TRBJ1-4 gives the full variable domain: EPEVTQTPSHQVTQMGQEVILRCVPISNHLYFYWYRQILGQKVEFLVSFYNNEISEKSEIFDDQFSVERPDGSNFTLKIRSTKLEDSAMYFCASSEGGQYHKLFFGSGTQLSVL.

DNA for the CDR3: TGTGCCAGTAGCCCACAGGGGGCGCGCACAGATACGCAGTATTTT. Translation gives CASSPQGARTDTQYF. This chain uses TRBV19 with TRBJ2-3, with 9 bases that match TRBD1. CDR1 is LNHDA, CDR2 SQIVND, per germline (reference sequence). With 6 bases clipped from V and 1 base from J, the junction kept 5 bases outside the gene matches. The CDR3 consists of 15 residues.

This clone was found once. The chain's CDR3 is CASSLQGAGANVLTF. CDR3 nucleotides: TGCGCCAGCAGCTTACAGGGCGCAGGGGCCAACGTCCTGACTTTC. This chain joins TRBV5-1 and TRBJ2-6; TRBD1 is a possible D gene (6 bases). In germline, CDR1 is SGHRS, CDR2 YFSETQ. V was trimmed by 2 bases and J by 4 bases, leaving 10 bases between them. The CDR3 has 15 residues.

J is TRBJ1-2 and V is TRBV7-9, with a possible D match to TRBD1 (5 bases). Germline CDR1 and CDR2: SEHNR and FQNEAQ (reference sequence). Trimming took off 1 base at V and 3 bases at J, with 9 bases between the two ends. This CDR3 has 14 residues. This CDR3 reads CASSLGQGDYGYTF. The CDR3 DNA is TGTGCCAGCAGCTTAGGGCAGGGCGACTATGGCTACACCTTC.

The chain recombines TRBV15 with TRBJ1-1, with D possibly being TRBD1 (6 bases). CDR1 and CDR2 from the germline V gene are LNHNV and YYDKDF (reference sequence). V lost 8 bases to trimming and J lost 1 base, with 14 bases between them. The CDR3 is 14 residues long. CDR3 residues: CATRGGVENTEAFF. The CDR3 DNA follows: TGTGCCACCCGAGGGGGGGTCGAGAACACTGAAGCTTTCTTT.

The chain joins TRBV6-1 to TRBJ2-2, with a weak D call TRBD1 (5 bases). This CDR3 comprises 13 residues. V was shortened by 5 bases and J by 6 bases, with 10 bases between the two germline ends. Germline V gene data show CDR1 as MNHNS and CDR2 as SASEGT. The CDR3 sequence: CASSPRGPGELFF. Here the CDR3 DNA reads TGTGCCAGCAGTCCAAGGGGTCCCGGGGAGCTGTTTTTT.

The chain combines TRBV30 with TRBJ1-3; D may be TRBD1 (5 bases). Germline CDR1 and CDR2: GTSNPN and SVGIG (reference sequence). Trimming pared 2 bases from V and 0 bases from J, leaving 8 bases between. The CDR3 consists of 14 residues. The CDR3 bases are TGTGCCTGGAGTACAGGATACTCTGGAAACACCATATATTTT. This gives the protein CAWSTGYSGNTIYF.

The chain joins TRBV4-1 to TRBJ2-7; D is perhaps TRBD1 (5 bases). The CDR3 has 15 residues. The germline gives CDR1 MGHRA, CDR2 YSYEKL. Between the trimmed V and J ends, which lost 3 bases and 3 bases, there was a span of 15 bases. CDR3 DNA sequence: TGCGCCAGCAGCCACTATTTCTCAGGGAACTACGAGCAGTACTTC. Translated, it gives CASSHYFSGNYEQYF.

This chain links TRBV30 with TRBJ1-5, with a tentative D call TRBD1 (6 bases). The V end lost 1 base, the J end lost 3 bases, and 7 bases lay between the germline ends. CDR3 length equals 13 residues. The germline V gene encodes CDR1 GTSNPN and CDR2 SVGIG (reference sequence). The CDR3 region is CAWSDRVNQPQHF. In DNA form, the CDR3 reads TGTGCCTGGAGTGACAGGGTCAATCAGCCCCAGCATTTT.

The chain uses TRBV2 and TRBJ1-2; 9 nucleotides align to TRBD1. Germline CDR1 reads SNHLY; CDR2 reads FYNNEI. This CDR3 spans 17 amino acids. V lost 7 bases to trimming and J lost 8 bases; unmatched junction nucleotides: 20. The CDR3 DNA reads as TGTGCCAGCATATCATATCGCCAGGACAGGGGAGTAGGAGGCTACACCTTC. Protein sequence: CASISYRQDRGVGGYTF.

V gene TRBV10-3 combines with J gene TRBJ1-3; D is uncertain. Trimming shortened V by 2 bases and J by 4 bases, and 6 bases separated the two germline ends. This CDR3 is built from 13 residues. In germline, CDR1 is ENHRY, CDR2 SYGVKD. CDR3 DNA: TGTGCCATCAGTGAGGGGCGAGGAAACACCATATATTTT. Its translation is CAISEGRGNTIYF.

This clone was detected once. The missing conserved phenylalanine or tryptophan at the end of this CDR3 makes a read error likely. This chain links TRBV18 with TRBJ1-2; 7 bases fit TRBD1. J lost 4 bases, V lost 2 bases, and 13 bases had no gene match. The CDR3 length is 17 residues. The germline V gene has CDR1 KGHSH and CDR2 LQKENI. The CDR3 is CASSPGGGQRRLYGYTL. As DNA, the CDR3 is TGTGCCAGCTCACCAGGAGGGGGACAGCGAAGACTCTATGGCTACACCCTC.

The chain links TRBV6-5 to TRBJ1-4; tentative D call: TRBD1 (5 bases). Germline V gene sequence: CDR1 MNHEY, CDR2 SVGAGI. The CDR3 runs to 15 residues. The germline V and J ends were trimmed by 3 bases and 5 bases, with 13 bases remaining between them. CDR3 sequence (DNA): TGTGCCAGCAGTTATGGGGCGGCTGTGAATGAAAAACTGTTTTTT. Protein sequence: CASSYGAAVNEKLFF.

The V gene is TRBV5-1, the J gene TRBJ2-1; 10 positions match TRBD1. The length of the CDR3 is 16 residues. Germline CDR1 is SGHRS and CDR2 is YFSETQ. Trimming removed 0 bases from V and 5 bases from J; junction bases left unmatched: 5. CDR3 sequence reads: CASSLARGQGHNEQFF. CDR3 sequence (DNA): TGCGCCAGCAGCTTGGCCCGGGGACAGGGGCACAATGAGCAGTTCTTC.

This clone showed up just once. The chain combines TRBV9 with TRBJ1-2; D is uncertain. The CDR3 contains 14 residues. Germline values: CDR1 SGDLS, CDR2 YYNGEE. V dropped 0 bases and J dropped 2 bases, with 8 bases sitting between them. In nucleotides, the CDR3 is TGTGCCAGCAGCGTAGGGGGAGTGAACTATGGCTACACCTTC. Translating it yields CASSVGGVNYGYTF.

This sequence joins TRBV7-9 and TRBJ1-5, with 9 bases that match TRBD1. V lost 5 bases to trimming and J lost 7 bases; unmatched junction nucleotides: 12. The CDR3 consists of 16 residues. Germline CDR1 SEHNR, CDR2 FQNEAQ (reference sequence). CDR3 in DNA: TGTGCCAGCAGCCTAGGGCCGGGACAGGGTCGACAGCCCCAGCATTTT. Translated, it gives CASSLGPGQGRQPQHF.

The CDR3 DNA reads TGCGCCAGCAGCCAACAGGGGAACACCGGGGAGCTGTTTTTT. This codes for CASSQQGNTGELFF. The chain combines TRBV5-1 with TRBJ2-2, with D possibly TRBD1 on 6 matching bases. The V end lost 4 bases, the J end lost 1 base, and 8 bases lay between the germline ends. Germline V gene sequence: CDR1 SGHRS, CDR2 YFSETQ. The length of the CDR3 is 14 residues. Using reference TRBV5-1 and TRBJ2-2 for the parts outside the CDR3, the full variable domain is KAGVTQTPRYLIKTRGQQVTLSCSPISGHRSVSWYQQTPGQGLQFLFEYFSETQRNKGNFPGRFSGRQFSNSRSEMNVSTLELGDSALYLCASSQQGNTGELFFGEGSRLTVL.

V gene TRBV30 combines with J gene TRBJ1-2, with unresolved D. CDR3 size: 13 residues. V was clipped by 0 bases and J by 7 bases, with 12 bases between them. CDR1 and CDR2 (germline): GTSNPN, SVGIG (reference sequence). CDR3 region: CAWSVTPPGGYTF. The CDR3 DNA reads as TGTGCCTGGAGTGTAACCCCACCGGGTGGCTACACCTTC.

The DNA for the CDR3 is TGTGCCAGCAGCTTCAGCTGGCAGGGGGCGTCAGAGCAGTACTTC. Residues: CASSFSWQGASEQYF. The rearrangement links TRBV11-2 to TRBJ2-7; 8 bases map to TRBD1. Trimming removed 3 bases from V and 7 bases from J; junction bases left unmatched: 11. The CDR3 is made up of 15 amino acids. Germline lookup yields CDR1 SGHAT and CDR2 FQNNGV.

CDR3 amino acids: CASSQLYSPLHF. CDR3 nucleotide sequence: TGTGCCAGCAGCCAATTGTATTCACCCCTCCACTTT. This chain joins TRBV5-5 and TRBJ1-6; D gene uncertain. Germline V gives CDR1 SGHKS, CDR2 YYEKEE (reference sequence). Trimming removed 4 bases at V and 8 bases at J, with 7 bases between. The CDR3 is made up of 12 amino acids. Together with reference TRBV5-5 and TRBJ1-6, the CDR3 gives the full variable domain: DAGVTQSPTHLIKTRGQQVTLRCSPISGHKSVSWYQQVLGQGPQFIFQYYEKEERGRGNFPDRFSARQFPNYSSELNVNALLLGDSALYLCASSQLYSPLHFGNGTRLTVT.

The rearrangement uses TRBV30 and TRBJ1-6; D gene ambiguous. V dropped 4 bases and J dropped 0 bases, with 10 bases sitting between them. The CDR3 consists of 15 residues. CDR1 and CDR2 from the germline V gene are GTSNPN and SVGIG (reference sequence). DNA for the CDR3: TGTGCCTGGAAGATATCGAGCTCCTATAATTCACCCCTCCACTTT. Its protein is CAWKISSSYNSPLHF.

V gene TRBV6-1 combines with J gene TRBJ2-7, with D perhaps matching TRBD2 (5 bases). Germline V gene sequence: CDR1 MNHNS, CDR2 SASEGT. V lost 4 bases, J lost 4 bases, and 11 bases lay in between. The CDR3 consists of 13 residues. CDR3 loop: CASSAASGYEQYF. The CDR3 bases are TGTGCCAGCAGTGCCGCCAGCGGATACGAGCAGTACTTC.

The rearrangement links TRBV7-2 to TRBJ2-1; tentatively, D is TRBD1 (5 bases). CDR3 size: 14 residues. The germline V gene has CDR1 SGHTA and CDR2 FQGNSA. Trimming took 0 bases from V and 12 from J, leaving 15 bases between them. Written as DNA, the CDR3 is TGTGCCAGCAGCTTAGCAGGGGCCACCGCTCGGCAGTTCTTC. Its translation is CASSLAGATARQFF.

The CDR3 DNA is TGTGCCAGCAGGAGCTCCGGGACAGCCCATTCGTACTCTGGAAACACCATATATTTT. Its translation is CASRSSGTAHSYSGNTIYF. V and J are TRBV7-2 and TRBJ1-3; 7 bases are shared with TRBD1. The CDR3 is 19 residues long. After removal of 6 bases from V and 0 bases from J, the junction contained 17 bases not matched to a gene. Germline CDR1 SGHTA, CDR2 FQGNSA.